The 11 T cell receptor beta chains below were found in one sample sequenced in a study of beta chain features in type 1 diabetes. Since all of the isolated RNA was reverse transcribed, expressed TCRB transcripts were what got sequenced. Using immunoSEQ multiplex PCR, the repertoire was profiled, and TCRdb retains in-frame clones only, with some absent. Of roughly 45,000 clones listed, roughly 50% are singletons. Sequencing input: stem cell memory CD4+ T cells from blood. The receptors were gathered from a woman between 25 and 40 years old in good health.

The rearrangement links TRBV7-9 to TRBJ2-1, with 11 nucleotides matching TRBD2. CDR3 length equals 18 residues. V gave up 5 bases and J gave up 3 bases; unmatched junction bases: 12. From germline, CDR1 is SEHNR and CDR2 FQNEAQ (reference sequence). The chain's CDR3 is CASSQPTKGTSGYNEQFF. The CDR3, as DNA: TGTGCCAGCAGCCAACCCACGAAGGGGACTAGCGGCTACAATGAGCAGTTCTTC. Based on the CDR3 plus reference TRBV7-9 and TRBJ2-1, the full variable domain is DTGVSQNPRHKITKRGQNVTFRCDPISEHNRLYWYRQTLGQGPEFLTYFQNEAQLEKSRLLSDRFSAERPKGSFSTLEIQRTEQGDSAMYLCASSQPTKGTSGYNEQFFGPGTRLTVL.

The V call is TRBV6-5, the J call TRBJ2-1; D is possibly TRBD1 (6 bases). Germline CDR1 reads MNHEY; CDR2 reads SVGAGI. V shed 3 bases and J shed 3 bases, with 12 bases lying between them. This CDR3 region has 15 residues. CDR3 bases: TGTGCCAGCAGTTATGATCGAGGGGGCTACAATGAGCAGTTCTTC. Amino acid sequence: CASSYDRGGYNEQFF.

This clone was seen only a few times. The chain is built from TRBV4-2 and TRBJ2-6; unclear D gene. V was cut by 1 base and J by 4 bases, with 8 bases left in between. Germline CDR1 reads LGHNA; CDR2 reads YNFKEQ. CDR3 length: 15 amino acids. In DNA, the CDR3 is TGTGCCAGCAGCCAAGCCACTTCAGGGGCCAACGTCCTGACTTTC. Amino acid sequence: CASSQATSGANVLTF.

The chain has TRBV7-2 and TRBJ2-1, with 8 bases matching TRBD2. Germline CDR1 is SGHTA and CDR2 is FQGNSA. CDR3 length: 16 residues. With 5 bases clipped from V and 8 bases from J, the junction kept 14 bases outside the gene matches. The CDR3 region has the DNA TGTGCCAGCAGCGTAAGGGACGGGAGGGCCTCGTATGAGCAGTTCTTC. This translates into CASSVRDGRASYEQFF.

In nucleotides, the CDR3 is TGTGCCAGCAGCTTAAACGCTTTAGGGACAGCGACTAACTATGGCTACACCTTC. It translates to CASSLNALGTATNYGYTF. The chain uses TRBV7-2 and TRBJ1-2; the match to TRBD1 covers 7 bases. Germline V CDR1 and CDR2: SGHTA, FQGNSA. V lost 2 bases and J lost 0; bases outside the gene matches: 12. The CDR3 has 18 amino acids.

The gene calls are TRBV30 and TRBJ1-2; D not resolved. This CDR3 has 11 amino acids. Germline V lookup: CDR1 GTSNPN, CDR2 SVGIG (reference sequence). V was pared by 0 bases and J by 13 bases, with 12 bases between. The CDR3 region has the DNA TGTGCCTGGAGTGTACAGAGAAATTCCACCTTC. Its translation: CAWSVQRNSTF.

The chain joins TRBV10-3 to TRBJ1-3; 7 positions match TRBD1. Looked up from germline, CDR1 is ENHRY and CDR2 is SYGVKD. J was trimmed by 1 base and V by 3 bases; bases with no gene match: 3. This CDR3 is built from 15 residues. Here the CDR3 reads CAISELQGSGNTIYF. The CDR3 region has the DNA TGTGCCATCAGTGAATTACAGGGGTCTGGAAACACCATATATTTT.

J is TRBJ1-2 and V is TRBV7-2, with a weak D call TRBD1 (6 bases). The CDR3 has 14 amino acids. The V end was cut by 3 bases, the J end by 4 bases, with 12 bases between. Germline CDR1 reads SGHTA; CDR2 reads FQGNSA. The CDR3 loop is CASSFPGVRYGYTF. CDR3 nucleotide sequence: TGTGCCAGCAGCTTTCCAGGGGTCCGCTATGGCTACACCTTC.

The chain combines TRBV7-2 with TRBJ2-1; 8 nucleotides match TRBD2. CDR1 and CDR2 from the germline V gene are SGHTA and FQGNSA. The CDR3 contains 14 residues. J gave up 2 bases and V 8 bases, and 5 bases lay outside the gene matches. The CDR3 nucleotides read TGTGCCAGCGGAGCGGGAGCCGCCTACAATGAGCAGTTCTTC. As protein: CASGAGAAYNEQFF.

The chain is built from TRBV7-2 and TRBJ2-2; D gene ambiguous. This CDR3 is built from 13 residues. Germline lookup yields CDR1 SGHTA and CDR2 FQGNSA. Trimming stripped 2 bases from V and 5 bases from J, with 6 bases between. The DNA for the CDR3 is TGTGCCAGCAGCTTATTAGTTACCGGGGAGCTGTTTTTT. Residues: CASSLLVTGELFF.

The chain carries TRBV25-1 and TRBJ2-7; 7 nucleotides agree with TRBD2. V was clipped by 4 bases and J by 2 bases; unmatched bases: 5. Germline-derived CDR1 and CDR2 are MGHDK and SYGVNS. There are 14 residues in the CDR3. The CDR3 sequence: CASSGSGLPYEQYF. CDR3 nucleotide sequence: TGTGCCAGCAGTGGGTCGGGACTACCCTACGAGCAGTACTTC.